This entry features one TCR beta chain sequence. Its target antigen remains unknown. Base quality data are lacking; no much larger clone is found one base away. This sample is drawn from a study of shared clonotypes between healthy human individuals (dated by TCRdb to the early 2020s). Regarding the study in general: Three men and two women, aged 18 to 49 years, made up the cohort. For each donor, CD4 naive and CD4 memory were each given three plates, CD8 naive was given two plates, and CD8 memory was given one plate. To estimate repertoire size and how much clonotype sharing occurs between individuals, the study deeply sequenced the blood TCR repertoires of several healthy adults. To increase sequencing depth and limit assay-specific biases, TCR repertoire library preparation and sequencing were carried out by different laboratories using diverse techniques. Between about 0.8 and 9 billion PBMCs per donor were obtained by leukapheresis.

The donors were healthy, HIV-negative adults with no recently reported acute infections or vaccinations. Only Caucasian adults living in Nashville, Tennessee, USA were represented among the donors. CD4+ T cells were enriched by magnetic negative selection, after which naive cells were positively selected on CD45RA and the negative fraction was taken as the memory subset. After blood collection by leukapheresis, PBMCs were isolated using Ficoll-Histopaque density gradient centrifugation and then cryopreserved in the vapor phase of liquid nitrogen. Analytical flow cytometry was used to check the purity and quantity of every magnetically sorted T cell population. From each sorted fraction, genomic DNA was isolated and quantified by UV absorbance on a Nanodrop 2000c. TCR CDR3 regions were amplified from genomic DNA by multiplex PCR using the deep immunoSEQ assay. For each cell subset, the extracted genomic DNA was distributed evenly across all wells of several immunoSEQ 96-well plates, and each plate served as one replicate. For sorted subsets, each replicate PCR was loaded with about 0.2 ug genomic DNA, equivalent to 25,000 to 30,000 T cell genomes. Purified libraries were measured with a Qubit 3.0 fluorometer, size-checked on a Bioanalyzer 2100, and measured again with the KAPA Library Quantification kit. A separate single-read 150-cycle Illumina NextSeq 550 flow cell was used to sequence each immunoSEQ 96-well plate. The authors' analysis ran thus. Because the immunoSEQ output held only junctional sequences and lacked quality scores, the filtering could not match the filtering applied to full-length reads. To assign V/J genes and CDR3, sequences were annotated against IMGT germline references using PyIR, a Python wrapper for IgBLAST v1.9. Reads were removed for weak V/J assignments (E-value above 1e-6), missing CDR3, stop codons, out-of-frame junctions, or ambiguous translated residues. V3J clonotypes were defined as sequences sharing an identical inferred V gene, J gene, and CDR3 amino acid sequence. To compute the percentage overlap between repertoires, the number of shared unique clonotypes was divided by the size of the smaller repertoire. RTK rarefaction, the Chao1 estimator, and Recon v2.1 estimates of unobserved clonotypes were used to assess repertoire richness. For all TCRbeta clonotypes obtained by the gDNA method from four donors, generation probabilities were computed with OLGA. TCRdb re-hosts the immuneACCESS table, in-frame sequences only. Its copies lack some clones; in the studies checked, an unresolved V gene accounts for under half of them, and the cause for the rest is not known. That table is the source of V, J and clone size, and D and trimming were worked out from the DNA. The sample contains approximately 1,000,000 clones, about 80% of them found a single time. The leading ten clones occupy approximately 0.52% of the sample.

The CDR3 runs 16 amino acids, cysteine and phenylalanine included. Left in the record is the CDR3 DNA by itself, 48 bases read in frame from the first base. CDR1 and CDR2, per the germline V gene (reference sequence), are LNHDA and SQIVND. V trim: 4 bases; J trim: 2 bases; unmatched bases: 6. General study outcomes and caveats: Based on pairwise subsampling, the degree of clonotype sharing among donors was expected to be affected by sequencing depth. When several donors were compared, the shared fraction of clonotypes was about 5.5% for naive CD4, 3.5% to 4% for naive CD8, 2.3% for memory CD4, and roughly 0.4% for memory CD8. Naive subsets generally had larger estimated clonotype richness than memory subsets. Incomplete sequencing was indicated by rarefaction of sorted-subset datasets, despite the large sequencing depth. Because the study included only a small number of donors, the genetic and exposure-history diversity represented was limited. Sampling was limited to blood, and TCR repertoires in tissue likely differ from TCR repertoires in blood. Compared with non-shared clonotypes, clonotypes shared by all four sorted-subset donors had higher generation probabilities.

Sequencing was performed on memory CD4+ T cells from PBMCs. The cell subset or site label, read with the paper, signifies: CD45RA-negative fraction. This sequence was found in a man aged 18 to 30 in good health. Some clones in this sample may be carry-over from other donors' samples. The chain is assembled from TRBV19 and TRBJ2-7, with 12 middle bases fitting TRBD2. Here is the DNA: TGTGCCAGTAGTAGACTAGCGGGAGACGCTACCTACGAGCAGTACTTC. It encodes CASSRLAGDATYEQYF.